This entry lists 7 T cell receptor beta chains sequenced from one sample in a study of identical twins. MiXCR, run by TCRdb on the 5' RACE reads, gives a single entry per CDR3 protein. The sample includes some 900,000 distinct CDR3 sequences, roughly an eighth seen only once; the top ten take 1.5% to 2%. In addition, the sample was reused for a study of yellow fever vaccine responses in identical twins.

The specimen sequenced was PBMCs. Receptors originate from a woman between 18 and 30 years old in good health.

The chain uses TRBV3-1 and TRBJ1-2; the D is unclear. V dropped 4 bases and J dropped 5 bases, with 14 bases sitting between them. Germline loops: CDR1 LGHDT, CDR2 YNNKEL (reference sequence). The length of the CDR3 is 14 residues. The CDR3: CASSPTRGWYGYTF. The CDR3 DNA reads as TGTGCCAGCAGCCCAACCCGGGGTTGGTATGGCTACACCTTC.

This clonotype was detected a few times. The J gene is TRBJ2-1, the V gene TRBV4-1; 10 bases map to TRBD1. The V gene's germline CDR1 is MGHRA and CDR2 YSYEKL. This CDR3 contains 14 residues. V was clipped by 5 bases and J by 7 bases; unmatched bases: 5. The CDR3 loop is CASSMGQGLNEQFF. CDR3 bases: TGCGCCAGCAGCATGGGACAGGGGTTAAATGAGCAGTTCTTC.

The rearrangement uses TRBV29-1 and TRBJ2-1, with 8 positions matching TRBD2. The CDR3 spans 14 residues. V was clipped by 4 bases and J by 8 bases; unmatched bases: 10. The V gene's germline CDR1 is SQVTM and CDR2 ANQGSEA. This CDR3 reads CSVVGSAGGYEQFF. The DNA for the CDR3 is TGCAGCGTTGTGGGGTCGGCGGGGGGCTATGAGCAGTTCTTC.

This clonotype was found a few times. The V gene is TRBV9, the J gene TRBJ2-5; D perhaps matches TRBD1 (5 bases). CDR3 size: 14 residues. Germline values: CDR1 SGDLS, CDR2 YYNGEE. Trimming left V 0 bases short and J 6 bases short, with 12 bases between. CDR3 in DNA: TGTGCCAGCAGCGTAGGCTGGGGCAGTCAGACCCAGTACTTC. Protein: CASSVGWGSQTQYF.

The chain links TRBV12-3 or TRBV12-4 to TRBJ2-2, with TRBD2 matching over 10 bases. The CDR3 contains 15 residues. V gave up 7 bases and J gave up 6 bases; unmatched junction bases: 8. CDR3: CASTFSGGVAGELFF. CDR3 DNA sequence: TGTGCCAGCACCTTCAGCGGGGGGGTCGCCGGGGAGCTGTTTTTT.

This clonotype was seen a few times. The chain joins TRBV6-6 to TRBJ1-5, with a tentative D call TRBD1 (5 bases). V dropped 8 bases and J dropped 6 bases, with 11 bases sitting between them. The CDR3 has 12 amino acids. Germline loops: CDR1 MNHNY, CDR2 SVGAGI (reference sequence). The chain's CDR3 is CASDATGQPQHF. The CDR3 bases are TGTGCCAGCGATGCCACAGGTCAGCCCCAGCATTTT.

This clonotype was recorded many times. J is TRBJ1-2 and V is TRBV24-1; D is unresolved. The CDR3 runs 13 residues. Trimming cost V 5 bases and J 3 bases, with 9 bases left between them. Germline assignment: CDR1 KGHDR and CDR2 SFDVKD. The CDR3, as DNA: TGTGCCACCAGTGCCTCGGGTTACTATGGCTACACCTTC. Protein product: CATSASGYYGYTF.